This TCR beta chain was recorded in a study of STAT5B mutations in CD4+ large granular lymphocyte leukemia. Study results and limitations: Patient CD4-sorted repertoires stayed more clonal than healthy ones after leukemic-clone removal. 8/27 top patient clones versus 2/35 control clones were TRBV06-family.

Of note for this clone: Its antigen remains unknown.

The protocol was immunoSEQ multiplex PCR, while the TCRdb copy is restricted to in-frame clones and leaves out a portion. Of 30,000 to 40,000 clones listed, about four fifths were seen once; the top ten hold around 0.57%. CDR1 and CDR2 (germline): LNHDA, SQIVND (reference sequence). This CDR3 is built from 13 residues. Trimming left V 5 bases short and J 5 bases short, with 13 bases between. The chain has TRBV19 and TRBJ2-7, with a weak D call TRBD2 (5 bases). Sequencing input: CD4+ T cells from blood buffy coats. This sequence originates from a human donor in good health. The CDR3 DNA reads TGTGCCAGTAGTTCCAATAACGGGGACGAGCAGTACTTC. Its translation is CASSSNNGDEQYF.